This TCR beta chain was observed in a study of T cells in Graves' hyperthyroidism and ophthalmopathy. Study context: At initial diagnosis, before any treatment had begun, peripheral blood was obtained. Study-wide results and caveats: In the analysis, a 13 V-J model separated ophthalmopathy from stable hyperthyroidism. Ophthalmopathy onset followed model prediction by a median about seven months.

This clonotype came up many times. The antigen is unknown. TCR beta CDR3 regions were amplified from RNA transcripts. First-round RT-PCR targeting the TCR CDR3 was performed with the HTBI primer set. TCRdb re-called the multiplex PCR reads through MiXCR, storing one row per CDR3 protein. This table holds more than 300,000 distinct CDR3 sequences, about 14% found once. The ends lost 3 bases at V and 3 bases at J; junction bases unmatched: 11. The CDR3 has 17 residues. Germline-derived CDR1 and CDR2 are SGHNT and YENEEA. The chain employs TRBV11-3 and TRBJ1-3; TRBD1 matches at 7 bases. The source of this sequence is a woman aged 30 to 39 with Graves' ophthalmopathy. What was sequenced was blood. The CDR3 loop is CASSFLPGGLGGNTIYF. CDR3 sequence (DNA): TGTGCCAGCAGCTTTCTGCCAGGGGGTCTCGGTGGAAACACCATATATTTT. Looking up the rest from reference TRBV11-3 and TRBJ1-3 gives the full variable domain: EAGVVQSPRYKIIEKKQPVAFWCNPISGHNTLYWYLQNLGQGPELLIRYENEEAVDDSQLPKDRFSAERLKGVDSTLKIQPAELGDSAVYLCASSFLPGGLGGNTIYFGEGSWLTVV.